Included here is one T cell receptor (beta chain) sequence, with context. Its antigen is unidentified. Naive-designated CD8 cells lacked CD45RO, were positively enriched for CCR7, and omitted terminally differentiated effector memory CD45RA+ cells. Caucasian adults living in Nashville, Tennessee, provided all samples. With 7 bases removed from V and 7 bases from J, the gap between germline ends came to 8 bases. The CDR3 is 11 residues long. CDR1 is SEHNR, CDR2 FQNEAQ, per germline (reference sequence). This sample is part of a study of shared clonotypes between healthy human individuals. Findings and limits, study-wide: On the whole, naive subsets had larger estimated richness than memory subsets had.

The genomic DNA of each subset was split evenly across several immunoSEQ plates. Here immunoSEQ multiplex PCR was the method, and the copy in TCRdb shows in-frame clones only, minus some. The sample yields about 2.1 million clones, 93% seen once. The sequence came from a man younger than 35 in good health. Some clones in this sample may be carry-over from other donors' samples. Sequenced sample: naive CD8+ T cells from PBMCs. The chain joins TRBV7-9 to TRBJ2-1; no clear D gene. For the CDR3, the DNA is TGTGCCAGCAAGGAAAAGAATGAGCAGTTCTTC. Translation gives CASKEKNEQFF.